A selection of T cell receptor beta chains follows, all from one sample in a study of cytomegalovirus exposure and HLA in healthy donors. Profiling relied on immunoSEQ multiplex PCR, and the TCRdb table lists in-frame clones only, not all of them. Its table records approximately 110,000 clones. Input material: PBMCs. Receptor source: a man younger than 45 in good health and CMV-seronegative. CDR3s include the opening cysteine and the closing phenylalanine or tryptophan. The D gene is left open where the match is weak.

17	TRBV5-1	TRBJ2-5	TRBD2	TGCGCCAGCAGCCCGGGGGCGCTAGCGGGAGCGCGGGAGACCCAGTACTTC	CASSPGALAGARETQYF
16	TRBV2	TRBJ2-3	NA	TGTGCCAGCAGTCCTCGGGACACCGCTAGCACAGATACGCAGTATTTT	CASSPRDTASTDTQYF
13	TRBV15	TRBJ2-2	NA	TGTGCCACCAGCAGAGGGGAGACCGGGGAGCTGTTTTTT	CATSRGETGELFF
13	TRBV6-5	TRBJ2-2	NA	TGTGCCAGCAGTAAGAGGGACATCGGGGAGCTGTTTTTT	CASSKRDIGELFF
14	TRBV7-2	TRBJ1-4	NA	TGTGCCAGCAGCGCGGACATGGTCAATGAAAAACTGTTTTTT	CASSADMVNEKLFF
17	TRBV9	TRBJ1-2	TRBD1	TGTGCCAGCAGCGTTTGGGACAGGGTGACCTCTATCTATGGCTACACCTTC	CASSVWDRVTSIYGYTF
14	TRBV5-1	TRBJ2-1	TRBD2	TGCGCCAGCTTTCCAACCCTAGCGGGAGATGAGCAGTTCTTC	CASFPTLAGDEQFF
14	TRBV6-6	TRBJ1-5	TRBD1	TGTGCCAGCCGAACGACAGGGGACAATCAGCCCCAGCATTTT	CASRTTGDNQPQHF
15	TRBV4-1	TRBJ1-6	NA	TGCGCCAGCAGCCCCCCGGACAGCCCCAATTCACCCCTCCACTTT	CASSPPDSPNSPLHF
14	TRBV28	TRBJ1-2	TRBD1	TGTGCCAGCAGTACAATAGAACACAGGGGGGGCTACACCTTC	CASSTIEHRGGYTF
14	TRBV28	TRBJ2-3	TRBD1	TGTGCCAGCGTGACAGGGATCCACACAGATACGCAGTATTTT	CASVTGIHTDTQYF
16	TRBV7-2	TRBJ2-1	NA	TGTGCCAGCAGCAGATCCCCGGGAGACGCCGGGGGAGAGCAGTTCTTC	CASSRSPGDAGGEQFF
13	TRBV18	TRBJ2-2	NA	TGTGCCAGCTCCCCCTCAGTCAACGGGGAGCTGTTTTTT	CASSPSVNGELFF
16	TRBV19	TRBJ1-2	TRBD1	TGTGCCAGTAGTAATCACCGGGACAGGGACAACTATGGCTACACCTTC	CASSNHRDRDNYGYTF
18	TRBV5-6	TRBJ2-3	TRBD2	TGTGCCAGCAGCTTGTCCGTAGGACTAGCGTTAAGCACAGATACGCAGTATTTT	CASSLSVGLALSTDTQYF
15	TRBV11-2	TRBJ2-2	TRBD1	TGTGCCAGCAGCTTAACAGGGGGCTACACCGGGGAGCTGTTTTTT	CASSLTGGYTGELFF
13	TRBV12-5	TRBJ1-2	NA	TGTGCTAGTGCCCTGGGAGGGAGTGGGGGCTACACCTTC	CASALGGSGGYTF
17	TRBV28	TRBJ2-6	NA	TGTGCCAGCAGTGAACCGAGTGCGGTCTCTGGGGCCAACGTCCTGACTTTC	CASSEPSAVSGANVLTF
14	TRBV28	TRBJ1-3	NA	TGTGCCAGCAGTTTGGGGGGGCAAGGAAACACCATATATTTT	CASSLGGQGNTIYF
14	TRBV7-9	TRBJ2-7	NA	TGTGCCAGCAGCTTAGGGCGGGGACTCTACGAGCAGTACTTC	CASSLGRGLYEQYF
12	TRBV29-1	TRBJ1-2	NA	TGCAGCGTTGTGACGGAGTACTATGGCTACACCTTC	CSVVTEYYGYTF
15	TRBV28	TRBJ1-3	NA	TGTGCCAGCAGTTTTGCGAGTAGCTCTGGAAACACCATATATTTT	CASSFASSSGNTIYF
12	TRBV19	TRBJ1-1	NA	TGTGCCAGTAGTATACTCCAGGGCGAAGCTTTCTTT	CASSILQGEAFF
15	TRBV19	TRBJ2-2	TRBD2	TGTGCCAGTGCAACTAGCGGGAGTCCCACCGGGGAGCTGTTTTTT	CASATSGSPTGELFF
16	TRBV7-9	TRBJ2-1	TRBD2	TGTGCCAGCAGCTCGAGCGGGAGGCCAATCGTCGATGAGCAGTTCTTC	CASSSSGRPIVDEQFF
18	TRBV27	TRBJ2-7	TRBD2	TGTGCCAGCAGTTTAGGGTGGGTCGGGGGAGGGAACTCCTACGAGCAGTACTTC	CASSLGWVGGGNSYEQYF
14	TRBV19	TRBJ1-5	TRBD1	TGTGCCAGTAGAAAGACAGGGGCATATCAGCCCCAGCATTTT	CASRKTGAYQPQHF
14	TRBV5-1	TRBJ2-7	TRBD1	TGCGCCAGCAGCCCCGGGACAGGGGGGTACGAGCAGTACTTC	CASSPGTGGYEQYF
14	TRBV27	TRBJ1-1	NA	TGTGCCAGCAGTTCCAGGGGCTGGGGCACTGAAGCTTTCTTT	CASSSRGWGTEAFF
15	TRBV5-1	TRBJ2-2	NA	TGCGCCAGCAGCTTAACGACAGGGAACACCGGGGAGCTGTTTTTT	CASSLTTGNTGELFF
16	TRBV6-1	TRBJ1-5	NA	TGTGCCAGCAGTGCCTTTTACACGAATAGCAATCAGCCCCAGCATTTT	CASSAFYTNSNQPQHF
19	TRBV5-1	TRBJ2-7	TRBD2	TGCGCCAGCAGTTACTCATTACCGGGACTAGCGGGCCCCAGGTACGAGCAGTACTTC	CASSYSLPGLAGPRYEQYF
18	TRBV11-3	TRBJ2-1	TRBD2	TGTGCCAGCAGCCAAGGGACTAGCGGGAAAAACTCCTACAATGAGCAGTTCTTC	CASSQGTSGKNSYNEQFF
20	TRBV7-8	TRBJ1-6	NA	TGTGCCAGCAGCTTAGGCAGGGTGGGCATCAGCAACCCAATTAATTCACCCCTCCACTTT	CASSLGRVGISNPINSPLHF
15	TRBV5-1	TRBJ2-7	NA	TGCGCCAGCAGCCCGCACGCGCAGGGTAACGACGAGCAGTACTTC	CASSPHAQGNDEQYF
14	TRBV25-1	TRBJ2-7	NA	TGTGCCAGCAGTATTAAGGGGACACACTACGAGCAGTACTTC	CASSIKGTHYEQYF
14	TRBV19	TRBJ1-2	TRBD1	TGTGCCAGTTTTCGCCGGGACAGGGACTATGGCTACACCTTC	CASFRRDRDYGYTF
14	TRBV7-9	TRBJ1-1	NA	TGTGCCAGCAGCCTCGGGGGGGGTGACACTGAAGCTTTCTTT	CASSLGGGDTEAFF
15	TRBV2	TRBJ1-6	NA	TGTGCCAGCAGGCAGGGCAGCTCCTATAATTCACCCCTCCACTTT	CASRQGSSYNSPLHF
19	TRBV9	TRBJ1-1	TRBD1	TGTGCCAGCAGCGTAGTACGTGAGGGACAGCTCCTCATGAACACTGAAGCTTTCTTT	CASSVVREGQLLMNTEAFF
14	TRBV27	TRBJ1-1	NA	TGTGCCAGCAGTTTGGAGGGGCCCAACACTGAAGCTTTCTTT	CASSLEGPNTEAFF
15	TRBV6-1	TRBJ2-1	NA	TGTGCCAGCAGTGAAGTCCCCCTAGAGCACAATGAGCAGTTCTTC	CASSEVPLEHNEQFF
16	TRBV2	TRBJ1-1	TRBD1	TGTGCCAGCAGTTATGGGACAGGGGCAATGAACACTGAAGCTTTCTTT	CASSYGTGAMNTEAFF
16	TRBV4-1	TRBJ2-7	NA	TGCGCCAGCAGCCAAGTCTGGACTTATGACTCCTACGAGCAGTACTTC	CASSQVWTYDSYEQYF
13	TRBV11-2	TRBJ1-1	NA	TGTGCCAGCAGCTTAGCAGTGAACACTGAAGCTTTCTTT	CASSLAVNTEAFF
16	TRBV6-4	TRBJ2-3	NA	TGTGCCAGCAGTGACTCGGCGGCCCCATTAGGAGATACGCAGTATTTT	CASSDSAAPLGDTQYF
15	TRBV27	TRBJ1-1	TRBD1	TGTGCCAGCAGTTCGCCGGGACAGGGACTCCCTGAAGCTTTCTTT	CASSSPGQGLPEAFF
16	TRBV19	TRBJ1-2	TRBD1	TGTGCCAGTAGTATAGGGGGGGACAGTCGACGCGATGGCTACACCTTC	CASSIGGDSRRDGYTF
13	TRBV7-2	TRBJ2-7	NA	TGTGCCAGCAGCTTGTCAGGGGCCTACGAGCAGTACTTC	CASSLSGAYEQYF
16	TRBV29-1	TRBJ2-3	TRBD2	TGCAGCGTTGAAACCCTCCCACGGGAGGGGGCAGATACGCAGTATTTT	CSVETLPREGADTQYF
17	TRBV4-2	TRBJ2-7	TRBD1	TGTGCCAGCAGCCTTAATGCGGTGGGACAGGGAGTAGGGGAGCAGTACTTC	CASSLNAVGQGVGEQYF
17	TRBV13	TRBJ2-3	NA	TGTGCCAGCAGAGGTGTCGAGCGACTAGTAGGTACAGATACGCAGTATTTT	CASRGVERLVGTDTQYF
15	TRBV5-1	TRBJ2-7	NA	TGCGCCAGCAGTCATACCGGGTCGGCGGGTTACGAGCAGTACTTC	CASSHTGSAGYEQYF
15	TRBV6-5	TRBJ2-7	TRBD2	TGTGCCAGCAGACGGCGGCTAGCGGACTCCTACGAGCAGTACTTC	CASRRRLADSYEQYF